This T cell receptor beta chain was obtained from a study of blood T cells in healthy people across ages (dated by TCRdb to the mid-2010s). Context from the whole study: Template switching captured roughly one uniquely barcoded TCR beta cDNA molecule per two T cells in model experiments. Using the same blood draw, the study looked at two additional independent replicas of 1 million unique cDNA reads for two donors, one aged 18 to 29 and the other aged 80 or older. Four age groups were formed from the donors: young (average approximately 15 years), middle-aged (just under 40), aged (62) and long-lived (82). Using deep sequencing normalized with unique cDNA molecular identifiers, the study measured how TCR beta repertoire diversity changes with age. To avoid experimental bias, donors of different ages were distributed randomly across sequencing lanes.

To note about this clonotype: The antigen it recognizes is unknown. Base qualities are missing; no much larger clone stands one base away.

Study-level results and caveats: Because profiling used bulk unsorted PBMCs, naive and antigen-experienced compartments could not be compared conclusively. Observed TCR beta diversity correlated strongly with the percentage of naive T cells measured by flow cytometry. Compared with the aged group, more naive CD4+ T cells, fewer expanded clones and increased TCR diversity were shown by the long-lived group, suggesting age selection. Because donor CMV infection status was unknown, age-related changes in expanded clonotypes were potentially confounded. Observed TCR beta diversity per million T cells fell roughly linearly with age, and a significant reduction was already apparent by age around 44. Estimates of total diversity from one million sequenced T cells were regarded as lower bounds and underestimates.

Donors were under 40 systemically healthy Caucasian individuals from Russia aged roughly 6 to 90 years. Each donor gave approximately 9.3 milliliters of peripheral blood, collected into EDTA-treated Vacutainer tubes. Ficoll-Paque density-gradient centrifugation was used to isolate PBMCs, with at least 7 million per sample. Trizol reagent was used to extract total RNA from the PBMCs, yielding at least 6 micrograms per sample. For every donor, an aliquot of PBMCs went through flow cytometry to measure the percentages of naive CD45RAhigh/CD27high T cells. Library prep was done by 5' RACE. These reads were obtained on an Illumina HiSeq 2500. A second PCR of about 7 to 12 cycles was performed with a sample-barcoded 5' primer and a J-beta primer mix. A template-switch 5' adaptor carrying 12 random nucleotides introduced a unique molecular identifier onto each TCR beta cDNA molecule. At least 2.5 million CDR3-containing paired-end reads were obtained from each sample. First-strand cDNA synthesis was performed from all RNA using the Mint cDNA synthesis kit, with priming by a TRBC-specific oligonucleotide. Following uracil-DNA glycosylase treatment, all cDNA underwent a first 18-cycle PCR with the universal primers M1SS and BC2_uni_R. As for how the authors treated the data: Normalization of each sample was performed by random selection of 1 million high-quality reads, each carrying a distinct molecular identifier. Instead of being binned into consensus sequences, reads that shared molecular identifiers were thrown out. CDR3 identification, clonotype clustering and error correction used MiTCR with a Q25 quality threshold and the strictest error-elimination algorithm. A nonparametric unseen species model with Euler transformation was used to estimate a lower bound on total TCR beta diversity. TCRdb took the public reads, trimmed them with fastp at Q25, ran MiXCR for clone calling and kept in-frame beta chains. Under each unique CDR3 protein, matching rows form one entry showing the most common genes and DNA. The authors' filters were not applied to this entry. The sample table shows approximately 730,000 distinct CDR3 sequences, and roughly two fifths are seen once. Roughly 20% of the sample comes from the top ten.

V is reduced by 2 bases and J by 4 bases, leaving a spacing of 12 bases between them. From the cysteine through the phenylalanine, the CDR3 covers 15 amino acids. Of the read, only the CDR3 DNA is kept; its 45 bases are in frame from base 1. The germline V gene provides CDR1 SGHVS and CDR2 FNYEAQ. In this chain, TRBV7-6 is recombined with TRBJ2-1, with TRBD1 as a weak D call on 5 bases. This TCR was recovered from a woman aged 55-69 years in good health. The specimen sequenced was blood. Read as DNA, the sequence is TGTGCCAGCAGCTTAAGCCTAAACAGGTACAATGAGCAGTTCTTC. Translated, this gives CASSLSLNRYNEQFF.